This TCR beta chain emerged from a study of blood T cell repertoires in COVID-19. The CDR3 has 16 residues. V lost 4 bases, J lost 3 bases, and 6 bases stayed unmatched. Germline CDR1 SGHVS, CDR2 FQNEAQ. This clone was detected a few times. Profiled with immunoSEQ multiplex PCR; TCRdb holds only in-frame clones, not every one. Here the sample spans roughly 140,000 clones, approximately 79% being singletons. The source material was PBMCs or T cells enriched from blood (not recorded which). The TCR sequence derives from a man in his fifties who had recovered from COVID-19. V usage is TRBV7-8 and J usage is TRBJ1-4; the match to TRBD1 covers 9 bases. This CDR3 is CASSWTGAAANEKLFF. The CDR3 coding sequence is TGTGCCAGCAGCTGGACAGGGGCAGCGGCTAATGAAAAACTGTTTTTT.